The clone carrying this T cell receptor (beta chain) has at least ten counts. Its antigen is still unknown. This sample was included in a study of T cells in Graves' hyperthyroidism and ophthalmopathy. General study points: Expanded thyroid clonotypes (above 0.001) were mostly also found in blood.

Amplified TCR beta CDR3 regions came from RNA transcripts. The HTBI set primed first-round TCR CDR3 RT-PCR. Each CDR3 protein gets one entry after TCRdb re-called the multiplex PCR reads with MiXCR. This sample carries more than 350,000 distinct CDR3 sequences, about 14% of them seen once, and the ten largest clones take roughly a fifth. The germline CDR1 and CDR2 sequences are MNHNS and SASEGT. The CDR3 is made up of 13 amino acids. V lost 4 bases, J lost 1 base, and 7 bases lay in between. The chain employs TRBV6-1 and TRBJ1-1; D is possibly TRBD1 (5 bases). This clonotype was obtained from a woman aged 30 to 39 with Graves' ophthalmopathy. The sample comprised blood. CDR3: CASSGRENTEAFF. The CDR3 DNA follows: TGTGCCAGCAGTGGCAGGGAGAACACTGAAGCTTTCTTT.